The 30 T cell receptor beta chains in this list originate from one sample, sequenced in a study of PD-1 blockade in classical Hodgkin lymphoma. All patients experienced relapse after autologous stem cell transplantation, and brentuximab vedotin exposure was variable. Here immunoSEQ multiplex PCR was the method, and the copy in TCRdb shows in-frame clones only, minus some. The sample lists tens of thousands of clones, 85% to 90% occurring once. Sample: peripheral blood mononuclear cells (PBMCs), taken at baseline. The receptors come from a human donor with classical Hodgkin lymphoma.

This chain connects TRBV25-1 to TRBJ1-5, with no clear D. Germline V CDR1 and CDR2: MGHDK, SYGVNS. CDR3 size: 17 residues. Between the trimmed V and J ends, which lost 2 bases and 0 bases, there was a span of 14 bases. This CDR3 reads CASSEVGAENSNQPQHF. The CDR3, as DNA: TGTGCCAGCAGTGAAGTAGGAGCGGAGAATAGCAATCAGCCCCAGCATTTT. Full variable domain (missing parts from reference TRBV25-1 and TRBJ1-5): EADIYQTPRYLVIGTGKKITLECSQTMGHDKMYWYQQDPGMELHLIHYSYGVNSTEKGDLSSESTVSRIRTEHFPLTLESARPSHTSQYLCASSEVGAENSNQPQHFGDGTRLSIL.

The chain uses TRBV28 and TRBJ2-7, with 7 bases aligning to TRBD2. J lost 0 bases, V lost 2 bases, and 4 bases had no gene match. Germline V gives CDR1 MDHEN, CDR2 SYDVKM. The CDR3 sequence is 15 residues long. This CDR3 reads CASSLTAGSSYEQYF. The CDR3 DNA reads TGTGCCAGCAGTTTAACAGCGGGAAGCTCCTACGAGCAGTACTTC. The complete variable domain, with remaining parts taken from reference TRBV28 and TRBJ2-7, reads DVKVTQSSRYLVKRTGEKVFLECVQDMDHENMFWYRQDPGLGLRLIYFSYDVKMKEKGDIPEGYSVSREKKERFSLILESASTNQTSMYLCASSLTAGSSYEQYFGPGTRLTVT.

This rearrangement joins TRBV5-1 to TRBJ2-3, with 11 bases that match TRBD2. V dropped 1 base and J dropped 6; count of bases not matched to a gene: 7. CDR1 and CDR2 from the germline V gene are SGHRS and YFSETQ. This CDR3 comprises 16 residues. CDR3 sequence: CASSLIGTSGGDTQYF. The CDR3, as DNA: TGCGCCAGCAGCTTGATCGGGACTAGCGGAGGGGATACGCAGTATTTT.

CDR3 amino acids: CASSKGDSFYIGYTF. The CDR3 bases are TGTGCCAGTAGTAAGGGGGACAGCTTTTATATCGGCTACACCTTC. The chain employs TRBV19 and TRBJ1-2, with 7 bases fitting TRBD1. CDR1 is LNHDA and CDR2 is SQIVND in the germline V gene (reference sequence). Trimming took 4 bases from V and 8 from J; bases not matched to a gene: 13. This CDR3 is built from 15 residues.

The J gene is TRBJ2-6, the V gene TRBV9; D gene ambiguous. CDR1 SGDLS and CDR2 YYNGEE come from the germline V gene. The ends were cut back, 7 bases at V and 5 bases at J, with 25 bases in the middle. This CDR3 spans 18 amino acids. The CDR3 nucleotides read TGTGCCAGCGCTGCCTTGTACTCAAAACAAAGTCGGGCCAACGTCCTGACTTTC. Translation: CASAALYSKQSRANVLTF. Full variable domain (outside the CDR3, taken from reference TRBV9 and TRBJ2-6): DSGVTQTPKHLITATGQRVTLRCSPRSGDLSVYWYQQSLDQGLQFLIQYYNGEERAKGNILERFSAQQFPDLHSELNLSSLELGDSALYFCASAALYSKQSRANVLTFGAGSRLTVL.

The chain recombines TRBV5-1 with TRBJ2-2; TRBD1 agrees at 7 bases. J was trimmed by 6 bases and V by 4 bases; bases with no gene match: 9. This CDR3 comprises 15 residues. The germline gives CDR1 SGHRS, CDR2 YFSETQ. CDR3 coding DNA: TGCGCCAGCAGCCCCACAGGGGATTTGCCCGGGGAGCTGTTTTTT. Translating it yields CASSPTGDLPGELFF.

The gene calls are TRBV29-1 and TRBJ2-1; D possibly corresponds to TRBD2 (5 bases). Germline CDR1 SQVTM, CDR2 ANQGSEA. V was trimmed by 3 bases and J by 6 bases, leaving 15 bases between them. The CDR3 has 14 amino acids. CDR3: CSVDRLAVSNEQFF. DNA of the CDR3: TGCAGCGTTGACCGGCTAGCAGTTTCCAATGAGCAGTTCTTC.

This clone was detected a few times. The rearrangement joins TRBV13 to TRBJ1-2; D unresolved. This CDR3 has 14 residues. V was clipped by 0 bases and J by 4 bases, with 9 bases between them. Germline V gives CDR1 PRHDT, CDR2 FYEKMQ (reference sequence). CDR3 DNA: TGTGCCAGCAGCTTAGGGTTTGGCGGCTATGGCTACACCTTC. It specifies CASSLGFGGYGYTF. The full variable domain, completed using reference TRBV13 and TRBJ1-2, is AAGVIQSPRHLIKEKRETATLKCYPIPRHDTVYWYQQGPGQDPQFLISFYEKMQSDKGSIPDRFSAQQFSDYHSELNMSSLELGDSALYFCASSLGFGGYGYTFGSGTRLTVV.

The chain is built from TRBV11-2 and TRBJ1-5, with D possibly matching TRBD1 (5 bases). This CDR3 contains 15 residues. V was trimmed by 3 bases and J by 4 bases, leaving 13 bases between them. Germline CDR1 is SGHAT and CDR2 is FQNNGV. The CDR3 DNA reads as TGTGCCAGCAGCTTGGGGCTGACTGGTAATCAGCCCCAGCATTTT. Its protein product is CASSLGLTGNQPQHF.

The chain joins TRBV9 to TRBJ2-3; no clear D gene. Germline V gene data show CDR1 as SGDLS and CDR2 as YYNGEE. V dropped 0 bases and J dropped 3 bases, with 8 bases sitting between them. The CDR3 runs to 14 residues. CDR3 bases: TGTGCCAGCAGCGTAGATCTTGGGACAGATACGCAGTATTTT. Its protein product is CASSVDLGTDTQYF.

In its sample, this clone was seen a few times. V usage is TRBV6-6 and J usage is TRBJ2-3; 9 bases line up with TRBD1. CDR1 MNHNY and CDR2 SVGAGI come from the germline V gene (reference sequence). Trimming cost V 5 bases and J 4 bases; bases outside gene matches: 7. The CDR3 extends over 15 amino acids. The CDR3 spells CASSQGQGYADTQYF. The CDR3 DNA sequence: TGTGCCAGCAGTCAGGGACAGGGTTACGCAGATACGCAGTATTTT.

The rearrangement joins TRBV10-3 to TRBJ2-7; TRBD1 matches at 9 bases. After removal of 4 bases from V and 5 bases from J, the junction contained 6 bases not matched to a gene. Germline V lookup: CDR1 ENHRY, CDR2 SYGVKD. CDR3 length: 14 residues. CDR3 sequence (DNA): TGTGCCATCAGTGCCGGGACAGGGCTCAACGAGCAGTACTTC. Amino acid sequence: CAISAGTGLNEQYF.

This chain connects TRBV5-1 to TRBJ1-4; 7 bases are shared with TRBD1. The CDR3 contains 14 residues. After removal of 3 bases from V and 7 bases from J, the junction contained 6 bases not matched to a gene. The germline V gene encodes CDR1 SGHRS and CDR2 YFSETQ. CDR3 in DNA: TGCGCCAGCAGCTCACAGGGGATGGGTGAAAAACTGTTTTTT. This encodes CASSSQGMGEKLFF.

The CDR3 DNA reads TGTGCCACCAGCCCGTTGACAGGGGAGCCCCCAGATACGCAGTATTTT. Translating gives CATSPLTGEPPDTQYF. V is TRBV15 and J is TRBJ2-3; 8 bases match TRBD1. Germline lookup yields CDR1 LNHNV and CDR2 YYDKDF (reference sequence). Trimming removed 5 bases from V and 4 bases from J; junction bases left unmatched: 11. This CDR3 is built from 16 residues.

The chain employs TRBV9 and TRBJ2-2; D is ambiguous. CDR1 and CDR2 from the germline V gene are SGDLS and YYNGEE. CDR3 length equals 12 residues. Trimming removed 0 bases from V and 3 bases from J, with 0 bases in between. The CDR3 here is CASSVDTGELFF. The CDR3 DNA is TGTGCCAGCAGCGTAGACACCGGGGAGCTGTTTTTT.

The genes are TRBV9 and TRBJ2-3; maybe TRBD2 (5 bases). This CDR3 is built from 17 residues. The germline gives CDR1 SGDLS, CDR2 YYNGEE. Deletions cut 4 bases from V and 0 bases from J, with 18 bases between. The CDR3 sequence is CASSTPRSGSSTDTQYF. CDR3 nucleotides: TGTGCCAGCAGCACCCCTCGGTCGGGGAGTAGCACAGATACGCAGTATTTT.

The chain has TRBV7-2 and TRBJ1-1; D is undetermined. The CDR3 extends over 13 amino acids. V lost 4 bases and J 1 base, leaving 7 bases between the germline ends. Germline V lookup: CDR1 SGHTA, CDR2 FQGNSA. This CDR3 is CASSSRQNTEAFF. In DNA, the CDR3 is TGTGCCAGCAGCTCTCGACAGAACACTGAAGCTTTCTTT.

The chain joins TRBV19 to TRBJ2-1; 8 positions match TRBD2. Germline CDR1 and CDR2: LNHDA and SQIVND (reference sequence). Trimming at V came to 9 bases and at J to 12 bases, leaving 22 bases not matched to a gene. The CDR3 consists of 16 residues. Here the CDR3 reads CARENAGTRWGWGQFF. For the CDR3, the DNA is TGTGCCAGGGAGAACGCCGGGACTAGGTGGGGATGGGGGCAGTTCTTC.

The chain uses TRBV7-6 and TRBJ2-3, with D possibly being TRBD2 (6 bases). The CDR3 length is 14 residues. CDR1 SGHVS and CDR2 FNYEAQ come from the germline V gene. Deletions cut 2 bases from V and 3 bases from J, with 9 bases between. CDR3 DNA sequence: TGTGCCAGCAGCTTATACGGGGGAACAGATACGCAGTATTTT. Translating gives CASSLYGGTDTQYF.

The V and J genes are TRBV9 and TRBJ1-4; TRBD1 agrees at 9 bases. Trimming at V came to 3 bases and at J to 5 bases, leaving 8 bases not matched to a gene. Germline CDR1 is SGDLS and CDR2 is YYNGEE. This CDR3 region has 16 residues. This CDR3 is CASSDGITGGNEKLFF. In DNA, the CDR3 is TGTGCCAGCAGCGACGGGATAACAGGGGGCAATGAAAAACTGTTTTTT.

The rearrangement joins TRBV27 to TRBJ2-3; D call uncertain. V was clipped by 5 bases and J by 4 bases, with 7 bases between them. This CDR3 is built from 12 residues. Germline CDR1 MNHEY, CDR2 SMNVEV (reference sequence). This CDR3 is CASSRNSDTQYF. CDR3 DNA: TGTGCCAGCAGTCGGAACTCAGATACGCAGTATTTT.

CDR3 nucleotide sequence: TGTGCCAGCAGCTACCGGGACACCTACAATGAGCAGTTCTTC. Protein sequence: CASSYRDTYNEQFF. The gene calls are TRBV7-9 and TRBJ2-1, with D possibly matching TRBD1 (6 bases). Trimming shortened V by 4 bases and J by 2 bases, and 9 bases separated the two germline ends. The CDR3 has 14 amino acids. The germline V gene has CDR1 SEHNR and CDR2 FQNEAQ (reference sequence).

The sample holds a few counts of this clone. The CDR3 sequence: CASSEPTLEQYF. Here the CDR3 DNA reads TGCGCCAGCAGTGAACCCACCCTCGAGCAGTACTTC. The V call is TRBV10-2, the J call TRBJ2-7; no firm D call. The CDR3 has 12 amino acids. Germline CDR1 and CDR2: WSHSY and SAAADI. V lost 3 bases and J lost 6, with 9 bases in between.

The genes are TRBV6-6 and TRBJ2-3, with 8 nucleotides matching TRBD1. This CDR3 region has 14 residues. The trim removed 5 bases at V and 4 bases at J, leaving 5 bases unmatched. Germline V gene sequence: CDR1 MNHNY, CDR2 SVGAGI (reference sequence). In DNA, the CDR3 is TGTGCCAGCAGTATGGACAGGGTTGCAGATACGCAGTATTTT. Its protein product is CASSMDRVADTQYF.

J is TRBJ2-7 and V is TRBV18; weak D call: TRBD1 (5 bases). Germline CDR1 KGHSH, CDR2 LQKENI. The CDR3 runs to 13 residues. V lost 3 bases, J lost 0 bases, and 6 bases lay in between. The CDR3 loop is CASSPDNSYEQYF. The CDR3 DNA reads TGTGCCAGCTCACCGGACAACTCCTACGAGCAGTACTTC.

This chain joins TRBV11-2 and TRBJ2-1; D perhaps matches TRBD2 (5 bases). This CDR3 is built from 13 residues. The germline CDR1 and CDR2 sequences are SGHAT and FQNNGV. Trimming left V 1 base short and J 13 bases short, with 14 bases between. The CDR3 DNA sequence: TGTGCCAGCAGCTTAGTTGTGACTACTCTACAGTTCTTC. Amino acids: CASSLVVTTLQFF.

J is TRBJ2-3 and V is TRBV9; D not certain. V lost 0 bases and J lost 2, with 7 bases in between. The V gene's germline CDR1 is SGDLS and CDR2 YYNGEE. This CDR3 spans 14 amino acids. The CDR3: CASSVGSLTDTQYF. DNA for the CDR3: TGTGCCAGCAGCGTAGGTTCACTCACAGATACGCAGTATTTT.

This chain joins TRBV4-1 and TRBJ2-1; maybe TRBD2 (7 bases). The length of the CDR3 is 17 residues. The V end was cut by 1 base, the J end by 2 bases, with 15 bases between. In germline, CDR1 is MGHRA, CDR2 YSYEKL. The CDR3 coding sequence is TGCGCCAGCAGCCAAGGGGGGCGGGAGTTTCCCTACAATGAGCAGTTCTTC. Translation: CASSQGGREFPYNEQFF.

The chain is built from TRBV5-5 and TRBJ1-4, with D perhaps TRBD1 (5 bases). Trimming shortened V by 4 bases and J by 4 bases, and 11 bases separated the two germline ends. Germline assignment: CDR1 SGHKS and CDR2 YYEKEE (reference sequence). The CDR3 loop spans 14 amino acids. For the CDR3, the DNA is TGTGCCAGCAGCAGGGACCGCAGTAATGAAAAACTGTTTTTT. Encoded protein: CASSRDRSNEKLFF.

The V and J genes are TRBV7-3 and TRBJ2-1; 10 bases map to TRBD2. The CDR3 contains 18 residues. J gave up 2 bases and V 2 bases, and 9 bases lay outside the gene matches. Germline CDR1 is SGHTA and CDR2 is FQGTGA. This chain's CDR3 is CASSLDRTSGSTYNEQFF. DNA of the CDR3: TGTGCCAGCAGCTTAGATCGGACTAGCGGATCTACCTACAATGAGCAGTTCTTC.